A selection of T cell receptor beta chains follows, all from one sample in a study of T cells in Graves' hyperthyroidism and ophthalmopathy. TCRdb fed the multiplex PCR reads into MiXCR, producing one record per CDR3 protein. The sample lists approximately 500,000 distinct CDR3 sequences; around 46% were seen once. What was sequenced was peripheral blood or thyroid tissue (not recorded which). The receptors shown here come from a young woman with Graves' hyperthyroidism. The CDR3 runs from the conserved cysteine through the conserved F or W. D genes are given only for firm matches. Size is stated for part of the rows, as once, few or many counts, or as a class when the clone is expanded.

TRBV7-3	-	-	TRBJ2-1	CASSLTVGGGRGNEQFF	TGTGCCAGCAGCTTAACAGTAGGGGGAGGACGTGGCAATGAGCAGTTCTTC
TRBV5-6	many	TRBD1	TRBJ1-2	CASSPTGQGDYGYTF	TGTGCCAGCAGCCCGACGGGACAGGGGGACTATGGCTACACCTTC
TRBV11-2	-	TRBD1	TRBJ1-2	CASSQDRASISYTF	TGTGCCAGCAGCCAGGACAGGGCCTCTATAAGCTACACCTTC
TRBV7-3	many	-	TRBJ2-7	CASSPGAGRSEQYF	TGTGCCAGCAGCCCCGGGGCAGGACGGAGCGAGCAGTACTTC
TRBV20-1	-	-	TRBJ2-3	CSAHDSGMSTDTQYF	TGCAGTGCACACGATAGCGGAATGAGCACAGATACGCAGTATTTT
TRBV19	many	-	TRBJ1-5	CASRKGVDQPQHF	TGTGCCAGTAGGAAGGGGGTCGATCAGCCCCAGCATTTT
TRBV30	few	TRBD1	TRBJ2-7	CAWSGTGVLEQYF	TGTGCCTGGTCCGGGACAGGCGTCCTGGAGCAGTACTTC
TRBV20-1	-	-	TRBJ2-5	CSADRRVAETQYF	TGCAGTGCCGACCGCAGGGTGGCGGAGACCCAGTACTTC
TRBV6-5	-	-	TRBJ2-7	CATATGSYEQYF	TGTGCCACCGCGACAGGCTCCTACGAGCAGTACTTC
TRBV20-1	many	TRBD2	TRBJ2-7	CSALTSGREEWYEQYF	TGCAGTGCTTTGACTAGCGGGAGGGAGGAGTGGTACGAGCAGTACTTC